This TCR beta chain was identified in a study of blood T cell repertoires in COVID-19. Across the study: Donors in the United States, Italy and Spain gave samples during acute or convalescent COVID-19.

The data were produced by immunoSEQ multiplex PCR, yet TCRdb's version contains in-frame clones alone and is incomplete. The sample consists of 27,000 or so clones, 85% to 90% of them appearing once. Per the germline V gene, CDR1 is SGHNT and CDR2 is YYREEE (reference sequence). The CDR3 is made up of 13 amino acids. V was trimmed by 0 bases and J by 7 bases, leaving 8 bases between them. The chain couples TRBV5-4 to TRBJ1-5; D is possibly TRBD1 (5 bases). This receptor was obtained from a man between 65 and 85 years old with active COVID-19. Material for sequencing was peripheral blood. The CDR3 DNA sequence: TGTGCCAGCAGCTTGGCCGGGGGACAGCCCCAGCATTTT. Encoded protein: CASSLAGGQPQHF.